Reported below is one TCR beta chain. Its antigen remains undetermined. There are no base qualities to consult, and no much larger clone falls within one base. Using the deep immunoSEQ assay, TCR CDR3 regions were amplified from genomic DNA by multiplex PCR. Extracted genomic DNA from each cell subset was spread evenly across all wells of several immunoSEQ 96-well plates, with each plate serving as a replicate. Each replicate PCR for sorted subsets received around 200 ng genomic DNA, equal to about 30,000 T cell genomes. Purified libraries were measured with a Qubit 3.0 fluorometer, size-checked on a Bioanalyzer 2100, and measured again with the KAPA Library Quantification kit. Every immunoSEQ 96-well plate was sequenced on a separate single-read 150-cycle Illumina NextSeq 550 flow cell. As for the authors' bioinformatics: Because the immunoSEQ output held only junctional sequences and lacked quality scores, the filtering could not match the filtering applied to full-length reads. Sequences were annotated with PyIR, a Python wrapper for IgBLAST v1.9, and V/J genes and CDR3 were assigned using IMGT germline references. Reads were filtered out if the reads had weak V/J assignments (E-value above 1e-6), no CDR3, stop codons, out-of-frame junctions, or ambiguous translated residues. V3J clonotypes were defined by identical inferred V gene, J gene, and CDR3 amino acid sequence. The percentage overlap between two repertoires was calculated by dividing the number of shared unique clonotypes by the size of the smaller repertoire. Three approaches were used to assess repertoire richness: RTK rarefaction, the Chao1 estimator, and Recon v2.1 estimates of unobserved clonotypes. Generation probabilities for all TCRbeta clonotypes obtained by the gDNA method from a handful of donors were computed using OLGA. Here the immuneACCESS table is served through TCRdb, limited to in-frame sequences with V and J called. Missing clones are a known gap in these copies; in checked studies unresolved V genes cover under half, and the rest lacks a known reason. From that table come the V and J calls and clone size; the DNA was used to work out D and trimming. The sample table shows roughly 400,000 clones, and around 96% are seen once. The top ten clones comprise around 0.29% of the sample.

The donors were healthy, HIV-negative adults who had no recently reported acute infections or vaccinations. All donors were Caucasian adults living in Nashville, Tennessee, USA. The CD8 memory samples were a combination of magnetically selected CD45RO+ cells and CCR7-negative CD45RA+ effector memory (TemRA) cells. Blood was collected by leukapheresis, and PBMCs were isolated by Ficoll-Histopaque density gradient centrifugation and then cryopreserved in liquid nitrogen vapor phase. Purity and quantity of every magnetically sorted T cell population were checked by analytical flow cytometry. Genomic DNA was isolated from every sorted fraction and measured by UV absorbance on a Nanodrop 2000c. Taken from the germline V gene, the CDR1 and CDR2 loops are MNHNS and SASEGT. From its cysteine to its phenylalanine, the CDR3 spans 16 amino acids. Only the CDR3 DNA is retained, 48 bases long and in frame from the first base. The germline V end is reduced by 4 bases and the J end by 1 base; junction bases left unmatched: 6.

The data are from a study of shared clonotypes between healthy human individuals (dated by TCRdb to the early 2020s). Background for the entire study: The cohort comprised a couple of women and a few men aged 18 to 49 years. Each donor's leukapheresis produced roughly between roughly 0.85 and 9 billion PBMCs. Per donor, three plates each were used for CD4 naive and CD4 memory, two for CD8 naive, and one for CD8 memory. To increase sequencing depth and limit assay-specific biases, different laboratories used diverse techniques to prepare libraries and sequence TCR repertoires. Blood TCR repertoires of about five healthy adults were deeply sequenced to estimate repertoire size and the extent of clonotype sharing between individuals.

What the work shows at the level of the full study, not this receptor alone: Pairwise subsampling led to the expectation that sequencing depth would affect the degree of clonotype sharing among donors. Because the study included only a small number of donors, the genetic and exposure-history diversity represented was limited. Sampling was restricted to blood, and TCR repertoires in tissues likely differ from the TCR repertoires found in blood. Even with the large sequencing depth, rarefaction of the sorted-subset datasets indicated that sequencing was incomplete. Clonotypes shared by all four sorted-subset donors showed higher generation probabilities than non-shared clonotypes. Roughly 5% of naive CD4, roughly 3.5% of naive CD8, approximately 2.2% of memory CD4, and approximately 0.39% of memory CD8 clonotypes were shared across four donors. Larger estimated clonotype richness was generally found for naive subsets than for memory subsets.

Sequencing was performed on memory CD8+ T cells sorted from blood. Read against the paper, the sample's cell subset or site label means: CD45RO+ cells pooled with CCR7-negative TemRA cells. The V gene is TRBV6-1 and the J gene is TRBJ2-3, and 9 junctional nucleotides match TRBD2. The sequence was collected from a man younger than 45 in good health. The nucleotide sequence reads as follows: TGTGCCAGCAGTGTTAGCGGGAGTCCTCGCACAGATACGCAGTATTTT. This encodes CASSVSGSPRTDTQYF.